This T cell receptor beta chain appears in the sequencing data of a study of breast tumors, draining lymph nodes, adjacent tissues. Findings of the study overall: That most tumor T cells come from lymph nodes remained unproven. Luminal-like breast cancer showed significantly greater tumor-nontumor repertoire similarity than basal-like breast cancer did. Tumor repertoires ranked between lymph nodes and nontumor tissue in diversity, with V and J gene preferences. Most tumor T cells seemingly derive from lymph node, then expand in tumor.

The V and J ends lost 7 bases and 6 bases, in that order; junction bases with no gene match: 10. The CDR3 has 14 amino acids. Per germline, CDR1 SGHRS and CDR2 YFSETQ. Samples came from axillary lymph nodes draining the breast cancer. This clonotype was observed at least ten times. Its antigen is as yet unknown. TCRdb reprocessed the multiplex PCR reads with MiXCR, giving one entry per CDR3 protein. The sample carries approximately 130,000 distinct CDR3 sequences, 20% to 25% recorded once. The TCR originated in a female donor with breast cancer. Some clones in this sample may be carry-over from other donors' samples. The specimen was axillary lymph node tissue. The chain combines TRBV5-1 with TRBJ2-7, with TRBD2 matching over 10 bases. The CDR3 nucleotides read TGCGCCAGCTCCCTAGCGGGAGAGGTCCGCGAGCAGTACTTC. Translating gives CASSLAGEVREQYF. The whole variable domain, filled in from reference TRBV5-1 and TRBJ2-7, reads KAGVTQTPRYLIKTRGQQVTLSCSPISGHRSVSWYQQTPGQGLQFLFEYFSETQRNKGNFPGRFSGRQFSNSRSEMNVSTLELGDSALYLCASSLAGEVREQYFGPGTRLTVT.